These T cell receptor beta chains were read from a single sample in a study of T-cell reconstitution after alpha-beta-depleted transplantation in children. TCRdb recomputed calls from the PCR reads with MiXCR, one row per CDR3 protein. The sample records 900,000 or so distinct CDR3 sequences, 16% being singletons. Sample: PBMCs, mostly from graft donor cells, taken 360 days after TCRalphabeta/CD19-depleted stem cell transplant. Source of these receptors: a male patient younger than 18 who had a stem cell transplant for acute lymphoblastic leukemia, so the T cells may come from the graft donor. Each CDR3 is given with its conserved first and last residue. D genes are given only for firm matches. Rows may omit the clone size; those that give it use once, few, many or a size class.

J | size | V | D | CDR3 | DNA
TRBJ2-7 | - | TRBV12-3/TRBV12-4 | TRBD2 | CASSFSGRQKQYF | TGTGCCAGCAGTTTTAGCGGGAGACAGAAGCAGTACTTC
TRBJ2-7 | - | TRBV5-5 | - | CASSFEVEYPYEQYF | TGTGCCAGCAGCTTTGAGGTCGAATACCCCTACGAGCAGTACTTC
TRBJ2-7 | few | TRBV7-9 | TRBD2 | CASSFNRLAGGHEQYF | TGTGCCAGCAGCTTCAACCGACTAGCGGGAGGGCATGAGCAGTACTTC
TRBJ2-1 | few | TRBV20-1 | TRBD2 | CSAGPGLAGYNEQFF | TGCAGTGCTGGTCCGGGACTAGCGGGATACAATGAGCAGTTCTTC
TRBJ2-2 | few | TRBV27 | - | CASSPTRGAAGELFF | TGTGCCAGCAGTCCCACCAGGGGAGCCGCCGGGGAGCTGTTTTTT
TRBJ2-2 | - | TRBV5-1 | - | CASSPRGVDTGELFF | TGCGCCAGCAGCCCCAGGGGGGTAGACACCGGGGAGCTGTTTTTT
TRBJ2-7 | few | TRBV5-1 | TRBD1 | CASSLTASPGGHEQYF | TGCGCCAGCAGCTTAACGGCGAGCCCAGGGGGCCACGAGCAGTACTTC
TRBJ2-7 | many | TRBV6-6 | - | CASRGSPSYEQYF | TGTGCCAGCAGGGGTTCGCCATCCTACGAGCAGTACTTC
TRBJ2-2 | few | TRBV7-8 | TRBD1 | CASSFTISGGWRTGELFF | TGTGCCAGCAGCTTCACAATCTCAGGGGGCTGGCGAACCGGGGAGCTGTTTTTT
TRBJ2-1 | - | TRBV3-1 | - | CASTWSGARNEQFF | TGTGCCAGCACCTGGTCCGGGGCTAGGAATGAGCAGTTCTTC
TRBJ2-1 | many | TRBV6-4 | TRBD2 | CASSPNTGIMASGRSNEQFF | TGTGCCAGCAGTCCCAATACGGGTATAATGGCTAGCGGGAGGTCGAATGAGCAGTTCTTC
TRBJ1-2 | - | TRBV12-3/TRBV12-4 | - | CASSLVSVYGYTF | TGTGCCAGCAGTTTGGTCAGCGTCTATGGCTACACCTTC
TRBJ2-2 | few | TRBV19 | - | CASDRQPNTGELFF | TGTGCCAGTGACCGACAGCCTAACACCGGGGAGCTGTTTTTT
TRBJ2-5 | - | TRBV5-1 | - | CASSTSPRGTLQETQYF | TGCGCCAGCAGTACCTCCCCCCGGGGGACCCTACAAGAGACCCAGTACTTC
TRBJ2-1 | - | TRBV24-1 | - | CATSDLRRGYEQFF | TGTGCCACCAGTGATTTGAGACGGGGCTATGAGCAGTTCTTC
TRBJ2-4 | - | TRBV7-8 | TRBD1 | CASSSPPGTGGGLTKNIQYF | TGTGCCAGCAGCTCCCCGCCTGGGACAGGGGGCGGTTTAACCAAAAACATTCAGTACTTC
TRBJ2-7 | - | TRBV11-2 | TRBD2 | CASSLYGRLAASYEQYF | TGTGCCAGCAGCTTATACGGGAGACTAGCGGCCTCCTACGAGCAGTACTTC
TRBJ2-7 | many | TRBV12-3/TRBV12-4 | - | CASSSNRDGYLYEQYF | TGTGCCAGCAGTTCAAACCGGGACGGATACCTCTACGAGCAGTACTTC
TRBJ2-7 | - | TRBV20-1 | - | CSARVRTRFRQYF | TGCAGTGCTAGAGTACGCACACGCTTCAGGCAGTACTTC
TRBJ1-2 | few | TRBV20-1 | TRBD1 | CSAGHPGQGATNYGYTF | TGCAGTGCTGGTCACCCGGGACAGGGGGCGACTAACTATGGCTACACCTTC
TRBJ2-7 | - | TRBV11-2 | - | CASSSQAYSYEQYF | TGTGCCAGCAGCTCCCAGGCCTACTCCTACGAGCAGTACTTC
TRBJ2-3 | - | TRBV18 | TRBD2 | CASSLQTSGSTDTQYF | TGTGCCAGCTCACTCCAGACTAGCGGAAGCACAGATACGCAGTATTTT
TRBJ1-6 | few | TRBV20-1 | TRBD1 | CSARDSGTDSPLHF | TGCAGTGCTAGAGATTCGGGGACAGATTCACCCCTCCACTTT
TRBJ2-5 | - | TRBV27 | TRBD1 | CASRGTGSETQYF | TGTGCCAGCAGAGGGACAGGGTCGGAGACCCAGTACTTC
TRBJ2-3 | few | TRBV5-1 | TRBD2 | CASSLGATSGRDTQYF | TGCGCCAGCAGCTTGGGGGCCACTAGCGGGAGAGATACGCAGTATTTT
TRBJ1-5 | few | TRBV7-6 | - | CASSLYRDQGQPQHF | TGTGCCAGCAGCTTATACCGGGACCAGGGTCAGCCCCAGCATTTT
TRBJ2-1 | few | TRBV4-2 | TRBD2 | CASSQDEREFGNEQFF | TGTGCCAGCAGCCAAGATGAGCGGGAGTTCGGTAATGAGCAGTTCTTC
TRBJ2-7 | many | TRBV19 | TRBD2 | CASKPGLGPYEQYF | TGTGCCAGTAAACCGGGACTAGGTCCCTACGAGCAGTACTTC
TRBJ2-7 | many | TRBV10-3 | - | CAISVRELDEQYF | TGTGCCATCAGTGTTCGGGAACTCGACGAGCAGTACTTC
TRBJ2-7 | many | TRBV25-1 | - | CASSEYYPGDEQYF | TGTGCCAGCAGTGAATATTACCCGGGGGACGAGCAGTACTTC
TRBJ2-1 | - | TRBV9 | TRBD1 | CASSAGTVNYNEQFF | TGTGCCAGCAGCGCGGGGACAGTAAACTACAATGAGCAGTTCTTC
TRBJ2-1 | - | TRBV7-3 | TRBD2 | CASSPGEFPGGRRNEQFF | TGTGCCAGCAGCCCCGGGGAGTTTCCGGGGGGGCGGCGCAATGAGCAGTTCTTC
TRBJ1-1 | many | TRBV27 | TRBD1 | CASSLGGLTEAFF | TGTGCCAGTAGTTTAGGGGGCCTGACTGAAGCTTTCTTT
TRBJ2-6 | - | TRBV29-1 | - | CSAYGTVFGPIGSGANVLTF | TGCAGCGCTTACGGGACGGTCTTCGGCCCAATCGGCTCTGGGGCCAACGTCCTGACTTTC
TRBJ2-7 | many | TRBV12-3/TRBV12-4 | - | CASSLRGSEQYF | TGTGCCAGCAGTTTAAGGGGATCCGAGCAGTACTTC
TRBJ2-7 | few | TRBV5-6 | - | CASSHGPIPPYEQYF | TGTGCCAGCAGCCATGGGCCGATTCCACCCTACGAGCAGTACTTC
TRBJ2-4 | - | TRBV4-2 | - | CASSLGRESNIQYF | TGTGCCAGCAGCCTGGGGCGGGAAAGTAACATTCAGTACTTC
TRBJ2-1 | few | TRBV15 | - | CATSSGVSADEQFF | TGTGCCACCAGCAGTGGGGTGAGCGCCGATGAGCAGTTCTTC
TRBJ1-5 | - | TRBV7-9 | - | CATEPSDSNQPQHF | TGTGCCACCGAACCATCGGATAGCAATCAGCCCCAGCATTTT
TRBJ1-2 | - | TRBV7-9 | TRBD1 | CASSADRGRVGYTF | TGTGCCAGCAGCGCAGACAGGGGGAGAGTCGGCTACACCTTC
TRBJ2-1 | many | TRBV12-5 | - | CASGLVKTRGGTSYNEQFF | TGTGCTAGTGGTTTGGTAAAAACACGTGGCGGGACTTCCTACAATGAGCAGTTCTTC
TRBJ1-1 | few | TRBV20-1 | TRBD1 | CSALDRRNTEAFF | TGCAGTGCTTTGGACAGGAGGAACACTGAAGCTTTCTTT
TRBJ2-5 | few | TRBV28 | - | CASSPQGVETQYF | TGTGCCAGCAGTCCCCAGGGTGTTGAGACCCAGTACTTC
TRBJ2-3 | few | TRBV14 | - | CASSQLAGYLTDTQYF | TGTGCCAGCAGCCAATTGGCGGGCTACCTCACAGATACGCAGTATTTT
TRBJ1-5 | - | TRBV4-2 | - | CASGPRQHQPQHF | TGTGCCAGCGGCCCACGGCAGCATCAGCCCCAGCATTTT
TRBJ2-7 | - | TRBV2 | - | CASNPDGRSGDEQYF | TGTGCCAGCAACCCAGACGGGAGATCGGGGGACGAGCAGTACTTC
TRBJ2-1 | - | TRBV2 | - | CASSEGQVLRNEQFF | TGTGCCAGCAGTGAAGGCCAGGTACTACGAAATGAGCAGTTCTTC
TRBJ2-2 | few | TRBV7-3 | TRBD1 | CASSWGTGGTGELFF | TGTGCCAGCAGCTGGGGGACAGGGGGCACCGGGGAGCTGTTTTTT
TRBJ1-5 | - | TRBV12-3/TRBV12-4 | - | CASSLNPTGMGLYSNQPQHF | TGTGCCAGCAGCCTAAACCCTACAGGGATGGGTTTGTATAGCAATCAGCCCCAGCATTTT
TRBJ2-7 | - | TRBV5-1 | TRBD1 | CASSLVVGTGAYEQYF | TGCGCCAGCAGCTTGGTAGTGGGGACAGGGGCCTACGAGCAGTACTTC